This T cell receptor beta chain stems from a study of blood T cell repertoires in COVID-19. Study-level background: In each case, the material was cDNA or gDNA derived from T cells, B-cell-depleted T cells, or PBMCs.

This clone was detected once. Profiling relied on immunoSEQ multiplex PCR, and the TCRdb table lists in-frame clones only, not all of them. The sample has 90,000 to 130,000 clones; roughly 88% are singletons. Germline CDR1 and CDR2: LNHNV and YYDKDF (reference sequence). The length of the CDR3 is 17 residues. The junction had 11 bases not matched to a gene; V was cut back by 3 bases and J by 7 bases. The chain is built from TRBV15 and TRBJ2-1; 11 nucleotides line up with TRBD2. The receptor was derived from a woman aged 70-85 years with acute or convalescent COVID-19. The sample was peripheral blood. CDR3 DNA: TGTGCCACCAGCAGGGGGGGACTAGCGGAGGGAGGGAATGAGCAGTTCTTC. This codes for CATSRGGLAEGGNEQFF.